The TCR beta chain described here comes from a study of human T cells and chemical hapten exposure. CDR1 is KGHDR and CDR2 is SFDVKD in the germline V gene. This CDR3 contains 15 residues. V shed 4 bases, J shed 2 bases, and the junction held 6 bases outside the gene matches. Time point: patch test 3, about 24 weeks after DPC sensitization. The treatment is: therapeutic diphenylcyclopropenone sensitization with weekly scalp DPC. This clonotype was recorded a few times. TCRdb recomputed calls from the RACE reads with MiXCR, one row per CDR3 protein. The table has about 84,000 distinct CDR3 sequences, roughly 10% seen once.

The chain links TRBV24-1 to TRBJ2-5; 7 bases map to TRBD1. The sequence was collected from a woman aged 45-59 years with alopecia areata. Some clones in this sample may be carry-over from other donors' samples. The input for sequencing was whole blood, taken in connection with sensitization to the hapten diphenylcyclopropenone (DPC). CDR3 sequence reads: CATSDLGTAQETQYF. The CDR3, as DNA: TGTGCCACCAGTGACCTCGGGACAGCTCAAGAGACCCAGTACTTC.